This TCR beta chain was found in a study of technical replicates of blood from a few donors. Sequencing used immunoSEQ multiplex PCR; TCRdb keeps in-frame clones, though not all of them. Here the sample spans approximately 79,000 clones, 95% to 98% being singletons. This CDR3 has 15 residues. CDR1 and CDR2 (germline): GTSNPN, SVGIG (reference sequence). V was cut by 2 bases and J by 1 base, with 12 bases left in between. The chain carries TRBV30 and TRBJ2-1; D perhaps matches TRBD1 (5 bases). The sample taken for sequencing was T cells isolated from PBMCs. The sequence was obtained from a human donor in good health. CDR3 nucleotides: TGTGCCTGGAGTAAAGGGGATTTATCCTACAATGAGCAGTTCTTC. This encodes CAWSKGDLSYNEQFF.